The TCR beta chain described here comes from a study of technical replicates of blood from a few donors. TCRdb's copy holds only in-frame clones and misses some; the assay was immunoSEQ multiplex PCR. The data contain about 66,000 clones, 80% to 95% of them singletons. Germline-derived CDR1 and CDR2 are SGHTA and FQGTGA. The CDR3 is 13 amino acids. J lost 7 bases, V lost 4 bases, and 4 bases had no gene match. The chain combines TRBV7-3 with TRBJ1-1; 9 nucleotides match TRBD1. This TCR was recovered from a human donor in good health. Some clones in this sample may be carry-over from other donors' samples. The sequenced sample was PBMCs. The CDR3 bases are TGTGCCAGCAGCTCGGGACAGGGCCGTGAAGCTTTCTTT. Encoded protein: CASSSGQGREAFF.